Below, 12 T cell receptor beta chains from the same sample are listed, as sequenced in a study of shared clonotypes between healthy human individuals. Using immunoSEQ multiplex PCR, the repertoire was profiled, and TCRdb retains in-frame clones only, with some absent. Seen here are 2 million to 2.5 million clones, roughly 93% observed once, and the top ten hold 0.36%. Material: naive CD4+ T cells from PBMCs. Subset here: CD45RA+ positively selected. These receptors came from a man aged 18 to 29 in good health. Some clones in this sample may be carry-over from other donors' samples.

V usage is TRBV29-1 and J usage is TRBJ2-1, with D possibly TRBD1 on 5 matching bases. This CDR3 comprises 12 residues. Germline V lookup: CDR1 SQVTM, CDR2 ANQGSEA. V was cut by 4 bases and J by 6 bases, with 10 bases left in between. CDR3 DNA sequence: TGCAGCGTTGCTGGGGCCCGCAATGAGCAGTTCTTC. Protein sequence: CSVAGARNEQFF.

Here the CDR3 DNA reads TGTGCCAGCAGCCGCAGACAGGCGGGCGGCTACACCTTC. It yields the protein CASSRRQAGGYTF. This chain connects TRBV6-6 to TRBJ1-2; the D gene is possibly TRBD1 (6 bases). Deletions cut 6 bases from V and 8 bases from J, with 16 bases between. CDR1 and CDR2 from the germline V gene are MNHNY and SVGAGI (reference sequence). The CDR3 covers 13 residues.

The chain recombines TRBV7-2 with TRBJ2-3, with TRBD2 matching over 8 bases. Germline-derived CDR1 and CDR2 are SGHTA and FQGNSA. The trim removed 5 bases at V and 1 base at J, leaving 5 bases unmatched. The CDR3 consists of 15 residues. CDR3 bases: TGTGCCAGCAGCACCGCGGGGGGCCGCACAGATACGCAGTATTTT. This sequence encodes CASSTAGGRTDTQYF.

In this sample, this clone turned up once. The rearrangement joins TRBV9 to TRBJ2-2; TRBD1 agrees at 7 bases. The CDR3 spans 16 residues. The germline CDR1 and CDR2 sequences are SGDLS and YYNGEE. The J segment lost 7 bases and the V segment lost 4 bases, leaving 13 bases of the junction unmatched. The CDR3 coding sequence is TGTGCCAGCAGCCTAGGACTCGACAGGGCGGGCGGGGAGCTGTTTTTT. Its translation is CASSLGLDRAGGELFF.

The chain uses TRBV2 and TRBJ1-5; D not resolved. Germline V CDR1 and CDR2: SNHLY, FYNNEI. V was shortened by 2 bases and J by 6 bases, with 11 bases between the two germline ends. The length of the CDR3 is 14 residues. The CDR3 sequence: CASSERERGQPQHF. CDR3 DNA sequence: TGTGCCAGCAGTGAAAGGGAAAGAGGTCAGCCCCAGCATTTT.

This clone was observed a few times. The chain has TRBV6-5 and TRBJ1-1; unclear D gene. Germline-derived CDR1 and CDR2 are MNHEY and SVGAGI. V lost 2 bases and J lost 8, with 6 bases in between. CDR3 length: 11 residues. The CDR3 nucleotides are TGTGCCAGCAGTTACGGAGTCGAAGCTTTCTTT. Amino acid sequence: CASSYGVEAFF.

This chain joins TRBV10-3 and TRBJ1-5; the D gene is possibly TRBD1 (5 bases). Trimming took 2 bases from V and 6 from J, leaving 20 bases between them. Germline V gives CDR1 ENHRY, CDR2 SYGVKD. This CDR3 comprises 17 residues. The chain's CDR3 is CAISEAGAAESTQPQHF. The CDR3 bases are TGTGCCATCAGTGAGGCTGGGGCCGCCGAGTCCACTCAGCCCCAGCATTTT.

The rearrangement links TRBV29-1 to TRBJ1-1; D is uncertain. V was pared by 4 bases and J by 10 bases, with 16 bases between. The CDR3 loop spans 12 amino acids. Germline lookup yields CDR1 SQVTM and CDR2 ANQGSEA. The CDR3 DNA reads TGCAGCGTTGGCGCCCCAGGTCTTCGAGCTTTCTTT. This gives the protein CSVGAPGLRAFF.

V and J are TRBV10-2 and TRBJ2-5; 10 nucleotides align to TRBD2. The last part of the DNA fits TRBJ2-7 better; the J call may be wrong. The CDR3 length is 14 residues. CDR1 WSHSY and CDR2 SAAADI come from the germline V gene. The CDR3 sequence is CASSGTSGSYEQYF. In DNA, the CDR3 is TGCGCCAGCAGTGGGACTAGCGGCTCCTACGAGCAGTACTTC.

V gene TRBV7-9 combines with J gene TRBJ2-7; TRBD1 matches at 7 bases. This CDR3 has 14 amino acids. Per germline, CDR1 SEHNR and CDR2 FQNEAQ (reference sequence). With 5 bases clipped from V and 6 bases from J, the junction kept 10 bases outside the gene matches. The CDR3 region is CASSVTRDSLEQYF. The CDR3 DNA reads as TGTGCCAGCAGCGTCACCCGGGACAGCCTCGAGCAGTACTTC.

The rearrangement links TRBV11-1 to TRBJ2-5, with D possibly being TRBD1 (6 bases). The V end was cut by 6 bases, the J end by 3 bases, with 14 bases between. CDR3 length: 14 residues. The germline gives CDR1 SGHAT, CDR2 FQDESV (reference sequence). Written as DNA, the CDR3 is TGTGCCAGCAGTTCGGGACACCCGGAAGAGACCCAGTACTTC. Amino acid sequence: CASSSGHPEETQYF.

This sequence joins TRBV5-1 and TRBJ2-3, with TRBD2 matching 9 bases. The germline V gene has CDR1 SGHRS and CDR2 YFSETQ. After removal of 4 bases from V and 0 bases from J, the junction contained 9 bases not matched to a gene. This CDR3 is built from 17 residues. This CDR3 is CASSGGALAGSTDTQYF. DNA for the CDR3: TGCGCCAGCAGCGGGGGGGCGCTAGCGGGAAGCACAGATACGCAGTATTTT.